The 25 T cell receptor beta chains presented below share a single source sample, sequenced in a study of cytomegalovirus exposure and HLA in healthy donors. PCR amplification relied on 60 Vbeta primers (plus 13 Jbeta primers). Some clones are missing from TCRdb's copy, which holds only in-frame ones; the method was immunoSEQ multiplex PCR. The repertoire holds under 200,000 clones, with 65% to 85% as singletons. Sequencing input: PBMCs. Receptors originate from a woman aged 50 to 60 in good health and CMV-seropositive.

This clone was seen more than once but under ten times. The V gene is TRBV5-1, the J gene TRBJ2-4; D possibly corresponds to TRBD1 (7 bases). Germline CDR1 and CDR2: SGHRS and YFSETQ. V was cut by 0 bases and J by 7 bases, with 17 bases left in between. The length of the CDR3 is 16 residues. The chain's CDR3 is CASSLESAGGRNIQYF. In nucleotides, the CDR3 is TGCGCCAGCAGCTTGGAATCGGCAGGGGGGAGGAACATTCAGTACTTC.

The table lists this clone with a few counts. The chain has TRBV7-8 and TRBJ1-6; 10 bases align to TRBD1. CDR1 is SGHVS and CDR2 is FQNEAQ in the germline V gene. The CDR3 sequence is 19 residues long. V shed 2 bases, J shed 0 bases, and the junction held 7 bases outside the gene matches. DNA for the CDR3: TGTGCCAGCAGCTTATCCGGGACAGGGGTTAGCTCCTATAATTCACCCCTCCACTTT. Its protein product is CASSLSGTGVSSYNSPLHF.

DNA of the CDR3: TGCGCCAGCAGCTTGGCGGAGGGAAGCTCTGGAAACACCATATATTTT. Amino acid sequence: CASSLAEGSSGNTIYF. The chain links TRBV5-1 to TRBJ1-3; D is uncertain. The germline V and J ends were trimmed by 0 bases and 0 bases, with 10 bases remaining between them. This CDR3 contains 16 residues. Germline V lookup: CDR1 SGHRS, CDR2 YFSETQ.

This rearrangement joins TRBV5-1 to TRBJ2-1; D may be TRBD1 (5 bases). Per germline, CDR1 SGHRS and CDR2 YFSETQ. The CDR3 consists of 13 residues. Trimming cost V 1 base and J 6 bases, with 8 bases left between them. The DNA for the CDR3 is TGCGCCAGCAGCTTGTTAGGGGTCAATGAGCAGTTCTTC. It translates to CASSLLGVNEQFF.

J is TRBJ2-1 and V is TRBV29-1; TRBD2 agrees at 11 bases. This CDR3 is built from 19 residues. V trimming: 0 bases; J trimming: 4 bases; junction bases outside the gene matches: 14. CDR1 is SQVTM, CDR2 ANQGSEA, per germline. CDR3 protein: CSVEDRGAVAGGLYNEQFF. CDR3 in DNA: TGCAGCGTTGAAGATCGAGGGGCGGTAGCGGGGGGGCTATACAATGAGCAGTTCTTC.

The chain is built from TRBV9 and TRBJ2-3, with D possibly TRBD2 on 6 matching bases. V shed 0 bases and J shed 0 bases, with 8 bases lying between them. Germline V gene data show CDR1 as SGDLS and CDR2 as YYNGEE. The CDR3 loop spans 15 amino acids. The CDR3 nucleotides are TGTGCCAGCAGCGTAGATGGGGGGAGCACAGATACGCAGTATTTT. This translates into CASSVDGGSTDTQYF.

The V gene is TRBV30, the J gene TRBJ1-4, with 7 bases identical to TRBD1. In germline, CDR1 is GTSNPN, CDR2 SVGIG (reference sequence). There are 15 residues in the CDR3. The V gene end was trimmed by 1 base and the J gene end by 7 bases; junction bases not matched to a gene: 9. Here the CDR3 DNA reads TGTGCCTGGAGTGAACAGGGGAGGATTTTTGAAAAACTGTTTTTT. As protein: CAWSEQGRIFEKLFF.

V gene TRBV5-1 combines with J gene TRBJ2-3; D perhaps matches TRBD2 (5 bases). Germline V lookup: CDR1 SGHRS, CDR2 YFSETQ. The V gene lost 4 bases and the J gene lost 1 base, with 10 bases spanning the gap. This CDR3 has 14 residues. The CDR3 here is CASSPPGGTDTQYF. As DNA, the CDR3 is TGCGCCAGCAGCCCTCCCGGGGGCACAGATACGCAGTATTTT.

This clone showed up just a few times. V and J are TRBV5-1 and TRBJ1-4; D unclear. The V gene's germline CDR1 is SGHRS and CDR2 YFSETQ. CDR3 length equals 13 residues. Between the trimmed V and J ends, which lost 2 bases and 12 bases, there was a span of 14 bases. In DNA, the CDR3 is TGCGCCAGCAGCTTCTTGGATTCCACAGAACTGTTTTTT. Translated: CASSFLDSTELFF. Full variable domain (missing parts from reference TRBV5-1 and TRBJ1-4): KAGVTQTPRYLIKTRGQQVTLSCSPISGHRSVSWYQQTPGQGLQFLFEYFSETQRNKGNFPGRFSGRQFSNSRSEMNVSTLELGDSALYLCASSFLDSTELFFGSGTQLSVL.

This clone turned up a few times. This chain links TRBV27 with TRBJ1-2, with TRBD1 matching 9 bases. The CDR3 contains 14 residues. The junction had 10 bases not matched to a gene; V was cut back by 6 bases and J by 8 bases. Germline values: CDR1 MNHEY, CDR2 SMNVEV (reference sequence). CDR3 bases: TGTGCCAGCAGGGGGACAGGGAGGACGGGAGGCTACACCTTC. Protein product: CASRGTGRTGGYTF.

V usage is TRBV5-4 and J usage is TRBJ2-2, with 11 bases aligning to TRBD2. Germline CDR1 and CDR2: SGHNT and YYREEE (reference sequence). The CDR3 runs 16 residues. Trimming cost V 4 bases and J 6 bases; bases outside gene matches: 8. CDR3 loop: CASSGLAGGVSGELFF. In DNA form, the CDR3 reads TGTGCCAGCAGCGGATTAGCGGGGGGGGTTTCCGGGGAGCTGTTTTTT.

J is TRBJ2-5 and V is TRBV18, with 7 bases aligning to TRBD1. Germline values: CDR1 KGHSH, CDR2 LQKENI. This CDR3 has 14 residues. Trimming cost V 4 bases and J 0 bases; bases outside gene matches: 2. CDR3 amino acids: CASSLGQDQETQYF. CDR3 coding DNA: TGTGCCAGCTCACTTGGACAGGACCAAGAGACCCAGTACTTC.

The CDR3 DNA sequence: TGCGCCAGCAGCCCGAACAGAGACTCCTATAATTCACCCCTCCACTTT. Translated: CASSPNRDSYNSPLHF. The V and J genes are TRBV5-1 and TRBJ1-6; D unclear. Germline assignment: CDR1 SGHRS and CDR2 YFSETQ. V gave up 4 bases and J gave up 0 bases, with 11 bases separating them. The CDR3 loop spans 16 amino acids.

The J gene is TRBJ2-5, the V gene TRBV5-4; D might be TRBD2 (6 bases). CDR1 and CDR2 (germline): SGHNT, YYREEE (reference sequence). The CDR3 sequence is 15 residues long. V lost 0 bases and J lost 5, with 14 bases in between. The CDR3 DNA reads TGTGCCAGCAGCTTGGCAGCCGCAGGGAGGGAGACCCAGTACTTC. Amino acid sequence: CASSLAAAGRETQYF.

This chain links TRBV11-3 with TRBJ1-3; 10 nucleotides align to TRBD1. Germline V lookup: CDR1 SGHNT, CDR2 YENEEA. This CDR3 region has 15 residues. The V gene end was trimmed by 0 bases and the J gene end by 7 bases; junction bases not matched to a gene: 3. Here the CDR3 DNA reads TGTGCCAGCAGCTTAGAAGGGACAGGGGATAACACCATATATTTT. It yields the protein CASSLEGTGDNTIYF.

The V call is TRBV4-1, the J call TRBJ2-7, with D unclear. Germline V gene lookup returns CDR1 MGHRA and CDR2 YSYEKL. Trimming cost V 0 bases and J 0 bases, with 6 bases left between them. The CDR3 spans 14 residues. CDR3 bases: TGCGCCAGCAGCCAAGACTCGAGCTCCTACGAGCAGTACTTC. It translates to CASSQDSSSYEQYF.

V and J are TRBV6-1 and TRBJ1-6; TRBD1 is a possible D gene (5 bases). CDR1 MNHNS and CDR2 SASEGT come from the germline V gene. CDR3 length: 17 residues. V lost 4 bases and J 5 bases, leaving 18 bases between the germline ends. In nucleotides, the CDR3 is TGTGCCAGCAGTGTGGGAGGGCGGGGGTCCAATAATTCACCCCTCCACTTT. The encoded protein is CASSVGGRGSNNSPLHF.

This sequence joins TRBV15 and TRBJ2-5; D is undetermined. CDR3 length: 13 residues. V was shortened by 5 bases and J by 5 bases, with 12 bases between the two germline ends. The germline V gene encodes CDR1 LNHNV and CDR2 YYDKDF (reference sequence). CDR3 nucleotide sequence: TGTGCCACCAGCGCCCGACTGGGTGAGACCCAGTACTTC. It encodes CATSARLGETQYF.

This clone has a handful of counts. This chain uses TRBV5-4 with TRBJ1-2, with TRBD1 as a possible D gene (6 bases). The CDR3 runs 13 residues. The V gene's germline CDR1 is SGHNT and CDR2 YYREEE (reference sequence). Trimming took 1 base from V and 4 from J, leaving 8 bases between them. The CDR3 sequence is CASSLTGFYGYTF. For the CDR3, the DNA is TGTGCCAGCAGCTTGACAGGGTTCTATGGCTACACCTTC.

J is TRBJ2-5 and V is TRBV27; D might be TRBD2 (6 bases). CDR1 is MNHEY, CDR2 SMNVEV, per germline (reference sequence). Between the trimmed V and J ends, which lost 2 bases and 4 bases, there was a span of 17 bases. The CDR3 is made up of 16 amino acids. CDR3 region: CASSLRPLGGGETQYF. Written as DNA, the CDR3 is TGTGCCAGCAGTTTACGTCCGCTGGGGGGAGGAGAGACCCAGTACTTC.

In its sample, this clone was seen once. This chain uses TRBV5-1 with TRBJ1-5; D is uncertain. In germline, CDR1 is SGHRS, CDR2 YFSETQ. This CDR3 comprises 17 residues. V was cut by 0 bases and J by 0 bases, with 13 bases left in between. In DNA form, the CDR3 reads TGCGCCAGCAGCTTGGCACCTCGGGGTGTTAGCAATCAGCCCCAGCATTTT. Translated: CASSLAPRGVSNQPQHF.

The chain employs TRBV2 and TRBJ1-5; a possible D gene is TRBD1 (6 bases). V gave up 8 bases and J gave up 7 bases, with 15 bases separating them. CDR3 length: 13 residues. The germline V gene has CDR1 SNHLY and CDR2 FYNNEI. Here the CDR3 DNA reads TGTGCCAGCGCAGGGGACCTATCCCAGCCCCAGCATTTT. This codes for CASAGDLSQPQHF. Supplemented by reference TRBV2 and TRBJ1-5, the full variable domain reads EPEVTQTPSHQVTQMGQEVILRCVPISNHLYFYWYRQILGQKVEFLVSFYNNEISEKSEIFDDQFSVERPDGSNFTLKIRSTKLEDSAMYFCASAGDLSQPQHFGDGTRLSIL.

The V gene is TRBV6-1, the J gene TRBJ1-5; unclear D gene. Deletions cut 2 bases from V and 5 bases from J, with 10 bases between. CDR3 size: 14 residues. The germline V gene encodes CDR1 MNHNS and CDR2 SASEGT. The CDR3 sequence: CASSEYGRYQPQHF. CDR3 coding DNA: TGTGCCAGCAGTGAATATGGCAGATATCAGCCCCAGCATTTT.

The rearrangement uses TRBV2 and TRBJ1-5; 9 bases are shared with TRBD1. The ends lost 3 bases at V and 5 bases at J; junction bases unmatched: 2. The CDR3 has 14 amino acids. The V gene's germline CDR1 is SNHLY and CDR2 FYNNEI. In DNA, the CDR3 is TGTGCCAGCAGTGACAGGACAGGGGATCAGCCCCAGCATTTT. Its protein is CASSDRTGDQPQHF.

V usage is TRBV19 and J usage is TRBJ2-2; D possibly corresponds to TRBD2 (5 bases). Between the trimmed V and J ends, which lost 2 bases and 3 bases, there was a span of 10 bases. This CDR3 has 15 residues. Germline V gene lookup returns CDR1 LNHDA and CDR2 SQIVND (reference sequence). Here the CDR3 DNA reads TGTGCCAGTAGTATAACGCGGGTAGACACCGGGGAGCTGTTTTTT. It is translated as CASSITRVDTGELFF.